This TCR beta chain was observed in a study of multiple sclerosis patients with progressive multifocal leukoencephalopathy. TCRdb keeps only in-frame clones here, not all; method: immunoSEQ multiplex PCR. The sample includes about 31,000 clones, roughly 90% of them seen just once. The time point is: time of PML onset. V dropped 5 bases and J dropped 2 bases, with 16 bases sitting between them. CDR3 length: 15 residues. CDR1 is SGHAT and CDR2 is FQNNGV in the germline V gene. This chain links TRBV11-2 with TRBJ2-7; D not resolved. This TCR came from a woman aged 40 to 50 with progressive multifocal leukoencephalopathy. The sample here was PBMCs, taken from a patient treated with natalizumab. CDR3 sequence reads: CASSTPVESAYEQYF. The DNA for the CDR3 is TGTGCCAGCAGCACCCCCGTCGAGAGCGCCTACGAGCAGTACTTC.